The T cell receptor (beta chain) described here comes from a study of response to subunit inactivated influenza vaccine. Notes on the study in general: The authors suggested that few new T cells are recruited per seasonal influenza vaccination.

TCRdb re-called the RT-PCR reads with MiXCR, one entry per CDR3 protein. The table includes about 160,000 distinct CDR3 sequences, about 11% detected once. This clonotype was counted ten times or more. Its antigen is still unknown. The V gene's germline CDR1 is SGHVS and CDR2 FQNEAQ. The CDR3 length is 18 residues. Unmatched junction bases numbered 13, after V lost 1 base and J lost 1 base. The origin of this receptor is a man aged 50 to 69 who received an inactivated influenza vaccine. The chain is built from TRBV7-8 and TRBJ2-7, with 7 nucleotides matching TRBD2. The sample was CD8+ T cells sorted from PBMCs, taken around 25 months after vaccination. CDR3 sequence (DNA): TGTGCCAGCAGCTTAGAGGAGCGGGGACCTAGGAGGTCCTACGAGCAGTACTTC. Translating gives CASSLEERGPRRSYEQYF.